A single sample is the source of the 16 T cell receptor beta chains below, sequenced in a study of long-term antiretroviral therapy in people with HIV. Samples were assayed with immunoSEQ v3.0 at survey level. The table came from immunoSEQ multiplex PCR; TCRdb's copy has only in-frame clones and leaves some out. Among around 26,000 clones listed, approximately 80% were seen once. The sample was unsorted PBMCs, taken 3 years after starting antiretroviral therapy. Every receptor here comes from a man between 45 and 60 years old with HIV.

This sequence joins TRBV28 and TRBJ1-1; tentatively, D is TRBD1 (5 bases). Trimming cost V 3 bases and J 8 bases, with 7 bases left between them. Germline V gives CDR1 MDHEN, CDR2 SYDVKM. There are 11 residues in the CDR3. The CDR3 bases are TGTGCCAGCAGTTTCCGGACAGAAGCTTTCTTT. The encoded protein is CASSFRTEAFF.

The CDR3 region is CAWSVRRANTEAFF. The CDR3 DNA sequence: TGTGCCTGGAGTGTCCGCAGGGCGAACACTGAAGCTTTCTTT. The chain recombines TRBV30 with TRBJ1-1; D possibly corresponds to TRBD1 (5 bases). The CDR3 totals 14 residues. Germline CDR1 and CDR2: GTSNPN and SVGIG (reference sequence). The V end was cut by 0 bases, the J end by 1 base, with 9 bases between.

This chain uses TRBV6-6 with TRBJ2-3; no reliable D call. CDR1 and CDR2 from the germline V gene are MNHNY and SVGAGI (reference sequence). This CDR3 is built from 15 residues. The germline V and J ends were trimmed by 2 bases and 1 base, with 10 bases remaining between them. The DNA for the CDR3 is TGTGCCAGCAGTTACCCAATGGACGGCACAGATACGCAGTATTTT. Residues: CASSYPMDGTDTQYF.

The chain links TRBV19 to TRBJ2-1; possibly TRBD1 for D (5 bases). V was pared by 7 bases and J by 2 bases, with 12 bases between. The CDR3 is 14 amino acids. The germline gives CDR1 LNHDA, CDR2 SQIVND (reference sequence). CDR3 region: CASKITGTYNEQFF. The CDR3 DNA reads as TGTGCCAGTAAAATAACAGGCACCTACAATGAGCAGTTCTTC. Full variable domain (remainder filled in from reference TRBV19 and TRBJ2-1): DGGITQSPKYLFRKEGQNVTLSCEQNLNHDAMYWYRQDPGQGLRLIYYSQIVNDFQKGDIAEGYSVSREKKESFPLTVTSAQKNPTAFYLCASKITGTYNEQFFGPGTRLTVL.

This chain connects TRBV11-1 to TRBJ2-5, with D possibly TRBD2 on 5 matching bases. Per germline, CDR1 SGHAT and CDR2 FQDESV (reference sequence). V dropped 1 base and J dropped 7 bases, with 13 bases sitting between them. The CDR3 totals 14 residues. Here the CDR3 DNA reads TGTGCCAGCAGCTTAGATGGCTCCCGGGGGACCCAGTACTTC. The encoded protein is CASSLDGSRGTQYF.

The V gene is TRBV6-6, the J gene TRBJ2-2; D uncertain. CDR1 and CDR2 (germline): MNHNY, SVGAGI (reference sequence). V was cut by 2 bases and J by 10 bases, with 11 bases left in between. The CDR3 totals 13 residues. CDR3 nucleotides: TGTGCCAGCAGTTACGGGCAGTCCGCGGAGCTGTTTTTT. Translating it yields CASSYGQSAELFF.

CDR3 DNA sequence: TGTGCCACCAGCATGGCTAGCGGGAGGGGAAGCTACAATGAGCAGTTCTTC. Translated, it gives CATSMASGRGSYNEQFF. This chain joins TRBV15 and TRBJ2-1; TRBD2 aligns across 12 bases. CDR1 and CDR2 from the germline V gene are LNHNV and YYDKDF (reference sequence). J gave up 3 bases and V 4 bases, and 7 bases lay outside the gene matches. This CDR3 is built from 17 residues.

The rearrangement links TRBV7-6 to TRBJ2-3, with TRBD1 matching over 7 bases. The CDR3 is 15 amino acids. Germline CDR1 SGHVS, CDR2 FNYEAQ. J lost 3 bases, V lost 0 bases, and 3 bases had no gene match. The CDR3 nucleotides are TGTGCCAGCAGCTTAGCGACCAGGGGGACAGATACGCAGTATTTT. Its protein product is CASSLATRGTDTQYF.

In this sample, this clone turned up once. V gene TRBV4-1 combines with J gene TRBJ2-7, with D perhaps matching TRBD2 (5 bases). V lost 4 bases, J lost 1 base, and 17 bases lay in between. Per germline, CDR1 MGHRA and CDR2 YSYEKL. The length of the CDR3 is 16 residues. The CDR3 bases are TGCGCCAGCAGCCCTAGTCTGAGGGCCCAATCCTACGAGCAGTACTTC. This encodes CASSPSLRAQSYEQYF.

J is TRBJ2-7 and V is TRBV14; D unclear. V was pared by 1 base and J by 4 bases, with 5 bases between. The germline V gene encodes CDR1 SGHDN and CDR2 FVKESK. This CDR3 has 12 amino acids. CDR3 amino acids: CASSQGRYEQYF. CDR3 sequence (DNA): TGTGCCAGCAGCCAAGGAAGGTACGAGCAGTACTTC.

The CDR3 loop reads CASIHRDRGAEKLFF. The CDR3 nucleotides are TGTGCCAGCATTCACCGGGACAGGGGTGCTGAAAAACTGTTTTTT. The V call is TRBV6-1, the J call TRBJ1-4, with TRBD1 identical over 10 bases. CDR1 is MNHNS and CDR2 is SASEGT in the germline V gene. This CDR3 has 15 amino acids. V shed 7 bases and J 7 bases; nucleotides not matched to a gene: 9.

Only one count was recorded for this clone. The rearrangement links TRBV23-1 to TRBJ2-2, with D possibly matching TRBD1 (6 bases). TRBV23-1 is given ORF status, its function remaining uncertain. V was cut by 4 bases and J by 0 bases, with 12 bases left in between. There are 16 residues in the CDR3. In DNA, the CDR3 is TGCGCCAGCAGTCCAAGACAGGCATCGAACACCGGGGAGCTGTTTTTT. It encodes CASSPRQASNTGELFF.

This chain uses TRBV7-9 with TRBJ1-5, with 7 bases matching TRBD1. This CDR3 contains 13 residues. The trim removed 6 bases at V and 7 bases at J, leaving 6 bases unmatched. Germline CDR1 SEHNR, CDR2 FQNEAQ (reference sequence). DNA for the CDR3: TGTGCCAGCAGTTCAGGGGGTGGGCAGCCCCAGCATTTT. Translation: CASSSGGGQPQHF.

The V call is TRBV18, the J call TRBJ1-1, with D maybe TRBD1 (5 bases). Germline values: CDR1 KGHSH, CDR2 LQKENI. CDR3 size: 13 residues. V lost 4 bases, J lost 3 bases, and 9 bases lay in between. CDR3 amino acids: CASSRQGHTEAFF. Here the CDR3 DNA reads TGTGCCAGCTCACGCCAGGGACACACTGAAGCTTTCTTT.

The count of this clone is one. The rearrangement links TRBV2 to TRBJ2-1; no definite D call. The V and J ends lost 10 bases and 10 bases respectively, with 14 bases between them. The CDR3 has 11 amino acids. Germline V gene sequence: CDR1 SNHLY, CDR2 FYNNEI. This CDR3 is CATFFRSEQFF. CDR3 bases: TGTGCCACGTTTTTCAGGTCGGAGCAGTTCTTC. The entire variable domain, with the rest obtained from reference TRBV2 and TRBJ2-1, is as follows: EPEVTQTPSHQVTQMGQEVILRCVPISNHLYFYWYRQILGQKVEFLVSFYNNEISEKSEIFDDQFSVERPDGSNFTLKIRSTKLEDSAMYFCATFFRSEQFFGPGTRLTVL.

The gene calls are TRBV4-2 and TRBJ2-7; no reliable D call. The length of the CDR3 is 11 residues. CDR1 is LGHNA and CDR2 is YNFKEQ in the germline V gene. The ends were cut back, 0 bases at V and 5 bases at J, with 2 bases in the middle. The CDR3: CASSQEHEQYF. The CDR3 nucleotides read TGTGCCAGCAGCCAAGAACACGAGCAGTACTTC.